A single sample is the source of the 7 T cell receptor beta chains below, sequenced in a study of blood T cell repertoires in COVID-19. This table comes from immunoSEQ multiplex PCR, and its TCRdb copy is limited to in-frame clones, with some not included. The table lists 100,000 or so clones, about 81% of them singletons. The sample comprised peripheral blood. The receptors come from a human donor in a cohort sampled during active COVID-19.

The chain combines TRBV19 with TRBJ1-2; 10 positions agree with TRBD1. This CDR3 region has 12 residues. V lost 7 bases and J lost 8; bases outside the gene matches: 4. Per germline, CDR1 LNHDA and CDR2 SQIVND (reference sequence). The CDR3 spells CASTDRGVGYTF. DNA for the CDR3: TGTGCCAGTACGGACAGGGGGGTCGGCTACACCTTC.

The CDR3, as DNA: TGTGCCAGCAGCTTGGAGAGGACAGGGGGCTTTAACTATGGCTACACCTTC. This translates into CASSLERTGGFNYGYTF. The chain employs TRBV5-8 and TRBJ1-2, with TRBD1 matching 11 bases. J gave up 1 base and V 0 bases, and 5 bases lay outside the gene matches. Germline-derived CDR1 and CDR2 are SGHTS and YDEGEE. The CDR3 consists of 17 residues.

This chain joins TRBV9 and TRBJ2-3; D is undetermined. Germline CDR1 and CDR2: SGDLS and YYNGEE. Trimming stripped 4 bases from V and 5 bases from J, with 20 bases between. The CDR3 spans 16 residues. Here the CDR3 DNA reads TGTGCCAGCAGCATCTCGAACCGGTTATATGGAGATACGCAGTATTTT. Its protein product is CASSISNRLYGDTQYF.

The chain's CDR3 is CASSTEYTSLYGYTF. The CDR3 nucleotides are TGCGCCAGCAGCACGGAGTACACGTCCCTCTATGGCTACACCTTC. The chain is built from TRBV5-1 and TRBJ1-2; D unresolved. Trimming took off 4 bases at V and 4 bases at J, with 17 bases between the two ends. The CDR3 length is 15 residues. CDR1 and CDR2 (germline): SGHRS, YFSETQ.

The rearrangement links TRBV2 to TRBJ2-3, with 9 bases that match TRBD1. There are 14 residues in the CDR3. Germline loops: CDR1 SNHLY, CDR2 FYNNEI. V dropped 7 bases and J dropped 4; count of bases not matched to a gene: 6. The CDR3 region is CASIRTGVPDTQYF. CDR3 coding DNA: TGTGCCAGCATCAGGACAGGGGTGCCAGATACGCAGTATTTT. Complete variable domain (other parts from reference TRBV2 and TRBJ2-3): EPEVTQTPSHQVTQMGQEVILRCVPISNHLYFYWYRQILGQKVEFLVSFYNNEISEKSEIFDDQFSVERPDGSNFTLKIRSTKLEDSAMYFCASIRTGVPDTQYFGPGTRLTVL.

The J gene is TRBJ2-1, the V gene TRBV6-6; perhaps TRBD2 as D (5 bases). V was pared by 7 bases and J by 3 bases, with 13 bases between. Germline-derived CDR1 and CDR2 are MNHNY and SVGAGI (reference sequence). The length of the CDR3 is 14 residues. The CDR3 DNA reads TGTGCCAGCACCAAGACCGGGGACTACAATGAGCAGTTCTTC. Protein sequence: CASTKTGDYNEQFF.

The genes are TRBV9 and TRBJ1-1; 9 bases agree with TRBD1. The J segment lost 0 bases and the V segment lost 0 bases, leaving 0 bases of the junction unmatched. CDR1 is SGDLS, CDR2 YYNGEE, per germline. The CDR3 totals 15 residues. Here the CDR3 DNA reads TGTGCCAGCAGCGTAGGACAGGGGGTGAACACTGAAGCTTTCTTT. The encoded protein is CASSVGQGVNTEAFF.